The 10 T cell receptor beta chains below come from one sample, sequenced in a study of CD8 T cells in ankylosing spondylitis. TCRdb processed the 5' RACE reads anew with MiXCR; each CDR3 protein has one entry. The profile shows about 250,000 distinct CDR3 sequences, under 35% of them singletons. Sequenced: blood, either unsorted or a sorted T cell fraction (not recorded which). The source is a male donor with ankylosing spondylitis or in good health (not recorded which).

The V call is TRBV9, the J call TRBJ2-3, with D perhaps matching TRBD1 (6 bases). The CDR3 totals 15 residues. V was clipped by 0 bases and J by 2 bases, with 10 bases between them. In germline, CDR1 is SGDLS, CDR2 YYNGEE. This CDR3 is CASSVAGGHTDTQYF. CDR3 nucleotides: TGTGCCAGCAGCGTAGCTGGGGGCCACACAGATACGCAGTATTTT.

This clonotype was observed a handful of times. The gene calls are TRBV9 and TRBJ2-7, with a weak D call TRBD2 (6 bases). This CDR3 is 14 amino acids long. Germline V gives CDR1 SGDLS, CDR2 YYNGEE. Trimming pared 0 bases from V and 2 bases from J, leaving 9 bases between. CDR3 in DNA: TGTGCCAGCAGCGTAGATTGGGGGGCCTACGAGCAGTACTTC. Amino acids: CASSVDWGAYEQYF.

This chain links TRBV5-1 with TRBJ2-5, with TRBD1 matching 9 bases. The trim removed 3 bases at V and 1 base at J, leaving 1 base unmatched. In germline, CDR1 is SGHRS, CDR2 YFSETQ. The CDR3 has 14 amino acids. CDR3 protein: CASSSGQGQETQYF. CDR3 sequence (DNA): TGCGCCAGCAGCTCGGGACAGGGCCAAGAGACCCAGTACTTC.

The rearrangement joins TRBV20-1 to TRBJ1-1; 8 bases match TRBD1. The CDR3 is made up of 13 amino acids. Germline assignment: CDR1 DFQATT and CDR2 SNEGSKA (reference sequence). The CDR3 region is CRGMTGVGTEAFF. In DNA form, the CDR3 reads TGCAGGGGGATGACAGGGGTAGGAACTGAAGCTTTCTTT.

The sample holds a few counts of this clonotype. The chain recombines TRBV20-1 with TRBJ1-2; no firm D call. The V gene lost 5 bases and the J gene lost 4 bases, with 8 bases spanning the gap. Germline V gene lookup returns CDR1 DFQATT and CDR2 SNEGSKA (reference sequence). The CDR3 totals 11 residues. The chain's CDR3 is CSAATVYGYTF. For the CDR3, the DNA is TGCAGTGCTGCCACGGTCTATGGCTACACCTTC.

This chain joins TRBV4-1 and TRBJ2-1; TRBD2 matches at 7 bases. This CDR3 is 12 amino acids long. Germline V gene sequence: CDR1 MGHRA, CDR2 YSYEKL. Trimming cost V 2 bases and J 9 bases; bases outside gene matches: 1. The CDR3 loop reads CASSQPGGEQFF. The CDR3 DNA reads TGCGCCAGCAGCCAACCGGGAGGTGAGCAGTTCTTC.

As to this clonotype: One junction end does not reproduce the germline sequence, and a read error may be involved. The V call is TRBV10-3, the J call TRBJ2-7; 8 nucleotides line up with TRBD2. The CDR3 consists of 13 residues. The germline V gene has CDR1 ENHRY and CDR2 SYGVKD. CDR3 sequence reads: CAISESGAGVTNF. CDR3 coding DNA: TGTGCCATCAGTGAGTCTGGAGCGGGGGTAACGAACTTC.

CDR3 amino acids: CSATPGGGRYGYTF. The CDR3 DNA reads as TGCAGCGCTACGCCCGGGGGGGGCCGCTATGGCTACACCTTC. The chain links TRBV29-1 to TRBJ1-2; maybe TRBD1 (6 bases). Between the trimmed V and J ends, which lost 7 bases and 4 bases, there was a span of 19 bases. From germline, CDR1 is SQVTM and CDR2 ANQGSEA. This CDR3 is built from 14 residues.

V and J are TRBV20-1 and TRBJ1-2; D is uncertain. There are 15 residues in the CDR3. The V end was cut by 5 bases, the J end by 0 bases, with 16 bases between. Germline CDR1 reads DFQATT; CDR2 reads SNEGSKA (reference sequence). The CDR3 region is CSALDPSVANYGYTF. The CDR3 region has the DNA TGCAGTGCTTTAGATCCGTCGGTCGCTAACTATGGCTACACCTTC.

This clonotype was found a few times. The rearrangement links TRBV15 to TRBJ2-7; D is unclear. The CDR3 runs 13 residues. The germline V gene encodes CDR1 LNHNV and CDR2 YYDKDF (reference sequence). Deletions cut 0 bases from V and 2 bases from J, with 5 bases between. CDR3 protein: CATSRDAAYEQYF. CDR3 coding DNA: TGTGCCACCAGCAGAGATGCCGCCTACGAGCAGTACTTC.